One and the same sample provided the 31 T cell receptor beta chains below, sequenced in a study of T cells after yellow fever vaccination. One entry per CDR3 protein results from TCRdb running MiXCR on the 5' RACE reads. The data show under 500,000 distinct CDR3 sequences, with around a sixth seen just once and around 17% held by the top ten. The source was PBMCs, collected before the yellow fever booster vaccination. The receptors originated from a man between 18 and 29 years old who received the YFV17D yellow fever vaccine.

The J gene is TRBJ1-1, the V gene TRBV5-4; TRBD1 matches at 7 bases. The V gene end was trimmed by 0 bases and the J gene end by 1 base; junction bases not matched to a gene: 3. The germline V gene has CDR1 SGHNT and CDR2 YYREEE (reference sequence). The CDR3 consists of 15 residues. In DNA form, the CDR3 reads TGTGCCAGCAGCTTGGAGGGGGCCAGGAACACTGAAGCTTTCTTT. Translated: CASSLEGARNTEAFF.

This clonotype was counted a few times. V is TRBV5-1 and J is TRBJ2-3; maybe TRBD2 (5 bases). V was cut by 2 bases and J by 0 bases, with 7 bases left in between. The CDR3 spans 14 residues. Per germline, CDR1 SGHRS and CDR2 YFSETQ. The CDR3 spells CASSFIASTDTQYF. The CDR3 region has the DNA TGCGCCAGCAGCTTCATAGCGAGCACAGATACGCAGTATTTT.

This rearrangement joins TRBV5-1 to TRBJ1-1, with D possibly TRBD1 on 5 matching bases. Germline CDR1 reads SGHRS; CDR2 reads YFSETQ. Trimming left V 4 bases short and J 7 bases short, with 11 bases between. The CDR3 is 12 residues long. The DNA of the CDR3 is TGCGCCAGCAGCACCGGGACCGTTGAAGCTTTCTTT. It encodes CASSTGTVEAFF.

This clonotype was detected a few times. The gene calls are TRBV6-2 or TRBV6-3 and TRBJ1-6; D not certain. V was shortened by 7 bases and J by 8 bases, with 9 bases between the two germline ends. The germline V gene has CDR1 MNHEY and CDR2 SVGEGT. The CDR3 runs to 12 residues. DNA for the CDR3: TGTGCCAGCATCGGGAACTATTCACCCCTCCACTTT. It yields the protein CASIGNYSPLHF.

Only a few counts were recorded for this clonotype. This chain uses TRBV20-1 with TRBJ2-3, with D perhaps matching TRBD1 or TRBD2 (6 bases each). The CDR3 is 16 residues long. Germline V gene lookup returns CDR1 DFQATT and CDR2 SNEGSKA (reference sequence). V was pared by 3 bases and J by 3 bases, with 19 bases between. This CDR3 reads CSASRRGWLRTDTQYF. DNA of the CDR3: TGCAGTGCTAGCCGGAGGGGGTGGTTACGTACAGATACGCAGTATTTT.

Only a few counts were recorded for this clonotype. CDR3 DNA sequence: TGTGCCAGCAGCTTAGATGACAGGGGGATACAGAACACCGGGGAGCTGTTTTTT. Amino acid sequence: CASSLDDRGIQNTGELFF. The V gene is TRBV7-7, the J gene TRBJ2-2; 9 bases map to TRBD1. This CDR3 region has 18 residues. Germline lookup yields CDR1 SSHAT and CDR2 FNYEAQ (reference sequence). J was trimmed by 1 base and V by 1 base; bases with no gene match: 7.

This clonotype was seen only once. The chain recombines TRBV5-4 with TRBJ2-5, with 12 bases matching TRBD2. V shed 2 bases, J shed 4 bases, and the junction held 6 bases outside the gene matches. Germline CDR1 reads SGHNT; CDR2 reads YYREEE (reference sequence). The CDR3 is 16 residues long. The CDR3 protein is CASSFPSGGGLETQYF. The CDR3 bases are TGTGCCAGCAGCTTCCCTAGCGGGGGGGGGCTAGAGACCCAGTACTTC.

The V and J genes are TRBV12-3 or TRBV12-4 and TRBJ1-2; no clear D. The CDR3 runs to 12 residues. V gave up 10 bases and J gave up 4 bases, with 13 bases separating them. Here the CDR3 DNA reads TGTGCCACCAGAAGGGTTAGCTATGGCTACACCTTC. Its protein product is CATRRVSYGYTF.

This sequence joins TRBV10-3 and TRBJ2-2, with 8 bases identical to TRBD2. Per germline, CDR1 ENHRY and CDR2 SYGVKD. This CDR3 spans 15 amino acids. With 5 bases clipped from V and 5 bases from J, the junction kept 7 bases outside the gene matches. CDR3 coding DNA: TGTGCCATCAGTCGGGGTAGCGGGGAGACCGGGGAGCTGTTTTTT. It specifies CAISRGSGETGELFF.

This clonotype came up a few times. The chain employs TRBV4-3 and TRBJ2-6; D unresolved. CDR3 length: 16 amino acids. CDR1 LGHNA and CDR2 YSLEER come from the germline V gene. Trimming removed 4 bases from V and 0 bases from J, with 10 bases in between. The DNA for the CDR3 is TGCGCCAGCAGCCCTTACGGTGTCTCTGGGGCCAACGTCCTGACTTTC. Its translation is CASSPYGVSGANVLTF.

This clonotype appeared once. The rearrangement joins TRBV6-5 to TRBJ2-7, with D possibly TRBD1 on 6 matching bases. V lost 6 bases, J lost 1 base, and 13 bases lay in between. This CDR3 contains 14 residues. From germline, CDR1 is MNHEY and CDR2 SVGAGI. The CDR3 here is CASRRGQLSYEQYV. The CDR3 DNA reads as TGTGCCAGCAGGCGCGGACAGTTATCCTACGAGCAGTACGTC.

The rearrangement joins TRBV24-1 to TRBJ2-1; 12 bases align to TRBD1. The CDR3 runs to 14 residues. The junction had 2 bases not matched to a gene; V was cut back by 7 bases and J by 5 bases. Looked up from germline, CDR1 is KGHDR and CDR2 is SFDVKD. The CDR3 DNA is TGTGCCACCAGGGGACAGGGGGCGAACAATGAGCAGTTCTTC. It is translated as CATRGQGANNEQFF.

This clonotype has ten or more counts. V and J are TRBV4-3 and TRBJ1-2; tentatively, D is TRBD1 (5 bases). The germline V and J ends were trimmed by 4 bases and 7 bases, with 16 bases remaining between them. The CDR3 is 14 amino acids. CDR1 and CDR2 from the germline V gene are LGHNA and YSLEER. This chain's CDR3 is CASSPFGGSFGYTF. DNA for the CDR3: TGCGCCAGCAGCCCTTTTGGGGGGTCCTTTGGCTACACCTTC.

The sample holds a few counts of this clonotype. This chain uses TRBV4-3 with TRBJ2-5, with 11 bases aligning to TRBD2. Per the germline V gene, CDR1 is LGHNA and CDR2 is YSLEER. V was clipped by 0 bases and J by 5 bases; unmatched bases: 5. This CDR3 region has 16 residues. DNA of the CDR3: TGCGCCAGCAGCCAAGAACTAGCGGGGGCCGGGGAGACCCAGTACTTC. Protein sequence: CASSQELAGAGETQYF.

This clonotype has ten or more counts. The rearrangement joins TRBV20-1 to TRBJ1-1; no reliable D call. Trimming removed 6 bases at V and 3 bases at J, with 11 bases between. Germline assignment: CDR1 DFQATT and CDR2 SNEGSKA (reference sequence). The CDR3 length is 12 residues. DNA for the CDR3: TGCAGTGCCCGCCCTGTTGACACTGAAGCTTTCTTT. Encoded protein: CSARPVDTEAFF.

The table lists this clonotype with a few counts. The chain has TRBV10-3 and TRBJ1-1; D not resolved. CDR1 is ENHRY and CDR2 is SYGVKD in the germline V gene. V shed 0 bases and J shed 5 bases, with 7 bases lying between them. The CDR3 has 13 amino acids. Here the CDR3 reads CAISESEGTEAFF. Here the CDR3 DNA reads TGTGCCATCAGTGAGTCAGAGGGAACTGAAGCTTTCTTT.

This clonotype was seen only a few times. V and J are TRBV20-1 and TRBJ1-1, with a tentative D call TRBD1 (6 bases). CDR1 is DFQATT and CDR2 is SNEGSKA in the germline V gene (reference sequence). V was shortened by 3 bases and J by 4 bases, with 15 bases between the two germline ends. This CDR3 comprises 14 residues. The chain's CDR3 is CSARVGGWGTEAFF. The CDR3 DNA is TGCAGTGCTAGGGTAGGGGGATGGGGCACTGAAGCTTTCTTT.

This clonotype showed up just a few times. The chain has TRBV2 and TRBJ2-2; 7 bases agree with TRBD1. This CDR3 has 14 residues. The germline V gene has CDR1 SNHLY and CDR2 FYNNEI. Trimming took 9 bases from V and 0 from J; bases not matched to a gene: 4. CDR3 bases: TGTGCCAGTTTGGACAGGACGAACACCGGGGAGCTGTTTTTT. This translates into CASLDRTNTGELFF. Complete variable domain (other parts from reference TRBV2 and TRBJ2-2): EPEVTQTPSHQVTQMGQEVILRCVPISNHLYFYWYRQILGQKVEFLVSFYNNEISEKSEIFDDQFSVERPDGSNFTLKIRSTKLEDSAMYFCASLDRTNTGELFFGEGSRLTVL.

This clonotype showed up just a few times. V usage is TRBV6-5 and J usage is TRBJ2-4; D not certain. Germline V gives CDR1 MNHEY, CDR2 SVGAGI. Trimming stripped 6 bases from V and 5 bases from J, with 23 bases between. There are 17 residues in the CDR3. Here the CDR3 reads CASSWGFPGPNQNIQYF. For the CDR3, the DNA is TGTGCCAGCAGCTGGGGTTTCCCCGGGCCAAATCAAAACATTCAGTACTTC.

This clonotype was seen more than once but under ten times. This chain links TRBV7-9 with TRBJ1-5; tentative D call: TRBD1 (5 bases). Germline V gene sequence: CDR1 SEHNR, CDR2 FQNEAQ (reference sequence). The length of the CDR3 is 13 residues. V lost 5 bases and J lost 6, with 11 bases in between. CDR3 amino acids: CASSGIQGQPQHF. The DNA for the CDR3 is TGTGCCAGCAGCGGGATCCAGGGTCAGCCCCAGCATTTT.

This CDR3 reads CATNRGTLVNEQFF. Written as DNA, the CDR3 is TGTGCCACAAACAGGGGAACCCTAGTAAATGAGCAGTTCTTC. The rearrangement joins TRBV12-3 or TRBV12-4 to TRBJ2-1; 7 positions agree with TRBD1. V lost 10 bases and J lost 7; bases outside the gene matches: 13. The CDR3 is 14 amino acids.

The V call is TRBV11-2, the J call TRBJ2-6; D is unclear. The germline V and J ends were trimmed by 4 bases and 2 bases, with 6 bases remaining between them. CDR3 length equals 14 residues. CDR1 SGHAT and CDR2 FQNNGV come from the germline V gene. The CDR3 is CASSSSAGANVLTF. CDR3 DNA sequence: TGTGCCAGCAGCTCCTCAGCTGGGGCCAACGTCCTGACTTTC.

This chain uses TRBV9 with TRBJ2-1, with a weak D call TRBD1 (6 bases). The CDR3 totals 15 residues. In germline, CDR1 is SGDLS, CDR2 YYNGEE. Trimming left V 0 bases short and J 8 bases short, with 15 bases between. The CDR3 loop reads CASSVDDRRFDEQFF. CDR3 DNA sequence: TGTGCCAGCAGCGTAGATGACAGGCGGTTCGATGAGCAGTTCTTC.

This clonotype was counted a few times. The chain links TRBV6-2 or TRBV6-3 to TRBJ2-7, with TRBD2 as a possible D gene (6 bases). Germline values: CDR1 MNHEY, CDR2 SVGEGT. The CDR3 consists of 16 residues. The ends were cut back, 7 bases at V and 3 bases at J, with 22 bases in the middle. CDR3 region: CASNLLGGRGLYEQYF. The CDR3, as DNA: TGTGCCAGCAACCTTCTCGGGGGACGTGGTCTCTACGAGCAGTACTTC.

V is TRBV4-1 and J is TRBJ2-7; D remains ambiguous. The CDR3 is made up of 15 amino acids. Germline V gives CDR1 MGHRA, CDR2 YSYEKL. The V end lost 0 bases, the J end lost 0 bases, and 9 bases lay between the germline ends. CDR3: CASSQDYQSSYEQYV. The CDR3 DNA is TGCGCCAGCAGCCAAGATTATCAGAGCTCCTACGAGCAGTACGTC.

The gene calls are TRBV12-3 or TRBV12-4 and TRBJ1-5; D not certain. Deletions cut 4 bases from V and 7 bases from J, with 11 bases between. The length of the CDR3 is 13 residues. The CDR3 sequence: CASSWELGQPQHF. In nucleotides, the CDR3 is TGTGCCAGCAGTTGGGAGTTGGGCCAGCCCCAGCATTTT.

V gene TRBV24-1 combines with J gene TRBJ1-5; D is ambiguous. V shed 9 bases and J shed 3 bases, with 11 bases lying between them. Germline-derived CDR1 and CDR2 are KGHDR and SFDVKD. This CDR3 is 13 amino acids long. The CDR3 sequence: CATLDRLNQPQHF. CDR3 nucleotides: TGTGCCACCCTTGATAGGCTCAATCAGCCCCAGCATTTT.

This rearrangement joins TRBV20-1 to TRBJ2-3; 9 bases map to TRBD1. Looked up from germline, CDR1 is DFQATT and CDR2 is SNEGSKA (reference sequence). The CDR3 spans 14 residues. The trim removed 6 bases at V and 4 bases at J, leaving 8 bases unmatched. The CDR3 here is CSAHGQGIPDTQYF. The CDR3 DNA sequence: TGCAGTGCCCACGGACAGGGGATCCCAGATACGCAGTATTTT.

This rearrangement joins TRBV3-1 to TRBJ1-2; D not certain. V lost 1 base and J 4 bases, leaving 10 bases between the germline ends. There are 14 residues in the CDR3. In germline, CDR1 is LGHDT, CDR2 YNNKEL (reference sequence). The CDR3 sequence: CASSQGIGPYGYTF. CDR3 sequence (DNA): TGTGCCAGCAGCCAAGGAATAGGTCCCTATGGCTACACCTTC.

The rearrangement uses TRBV5-5 and TRBJ2-7; maybe TRBD2 (5 bases). V was trimmed by 4 bases and J by 2 bases, leaving 19 bases between them. This CDR3 has 16 amino acids. CDR1 and CDR2 from the germline V gene are SGHKS and YYEKEE (reference sequence). CDR3 DNA sequence: TGTGCCAGCAGCCAAAGAGCCGTTCCGGGAACCTACGAGCAGTACTTC. Translation gives CASSQRAVPGTYEQYF.

This chain joins TRBV20-1 and TRBJ2-3; TRBD2 agrees at 7 bases. The ends lost 3 bases at V and 2 bases at J; junction bases unmatched: 8. CDR1 and CDR2 (germline): DFQATT, SNEGSKA (reference sequence). The CDR3 length is 15 residues. Written as DNA, the CDR3 is TGCAGTGCTAGTAACCCTAGCGGACCCACAGATACGCAGTATTTT. It is translated as CSASNPSGPTDTQYF.